These 7 T cell receptor beta chains came from one sample sequenced in a study of shared clonotypes between healthy human individuals. Method: immunoSEQ multiplex PCR; TCRdb's copy keeps in-frame clones and lacks some. The table lists 2 million to 2.5 million clones, 92% of them singletons, with 0.37% in the top ten. What was sequenced was naive CD4+ T cells from PBMCs. Subset: CD45RA+ positively selected. These receptor sequences come from a man aged 18 to 29 in good health. Some clones in this sample may be carry-over from other donors' samples.

The V call is TRBV11-2, the J call TRBJ2-1; 12 positions match TRBD2. The CDR3 is 14 amino acids. Losses at the gene ends were 3 bases for V and 13 bases for J; bases not matched to a gene: 7. The germline V gene encodes CDR1 SGHAT and CDR2 FQNNGV. In DNA, the CDR3 is TGTGCCAGCAGCTTCGACCCGACTAGCGGGAGCCAGTTCTTC. It translates to CASSFDPTSGSQFF.

This chain links TRBV11-2 with TRBJ2-5; no clear D gene. CDR3 length equals 13 residues. CDR1 and CDR2 from the germline V gene are SGHAT and FQNNGV. The ends were cut back, 5 bases at V and 5 bases at J, with 12 bases in the middle. CDR3 nucleotides: TGTGCCAGCAGCCCCCGAACCACGGAGACCCAGTACTTC. The encoded protein is CASSPRTTETQYF. Full variable domain (remainder filled in from reference TRBV11-2 and TRBJ2-5): EAGVAQSPRYKIIEKRQSVAFWCNPISGHATLYWYQQILGQGPKLLIQFQNNGVVDDSQLPKDRFSAERLKGVDSTLKIQPAKLEDSAVYLCASSPRTTETQYFGPGTRLLVL.

This sequence joins TRBV5-4 and TRBJ1-4, with 7 bases that match TRBD1. The germline gives CDR1 SGHNT, CDR2 YYREEE (reference sequence). The CDR3 sequence is 15 residues long. The J segment lost 5 bases and the V segment lost 4 bases, leaving 8 bases of the junction unmatched. The CDR3 sequence: CASSPRQGLNEKLFF. For the CDR3, the DNA is TGTGCCAGCAGCCCGAGACAGGGTCTAAATGAAAAACTGTTTTTT.

This clone was observed once. This chain's CDR3 is CAWSLGGVETQYF. In DNA form, the CDR3 reads TGTGCCTGGAGTTTAGGTGGGGTGGAGACCCAGTACTTC. The chain uses TRBV30 and TRBJ2-5; no reliable D call. Germline V gene lookup returns CDR1 GTSNPN and CDR2 SVGIG (reference sequence). Trimming left V 2 bases short and J 5 bases short, with 12 bases between. The CDR3 contains 13 residues.

This chain joins TRBV28 and TRBJ1-3, with D perhaps TRBD1 (6 bases). There are 15 residues in the CDR3. With 7 bases removed from V and 4 bases from J, the gap between germline ends came to 17 bases. Germline lookup yields CDR1 MDHEN and CDR2 SYDVKM. The CDR3 sequence: CASTAPGGLGNTIYF. The CDR3 DNA is TGTGCCAGCACCGCACCGGGGGGCCTCGGAAACACCATATATTTT.

As to this clone: The sample carries other DNA sequences with the same CDR3. This chain's CDR3 is CASSQDLSSYNEQFF. CDR3 sequence (DNA): TGTGCCAGCAGCCAAGACCTGAGCTCCTACAATGAGCAGTTCTTC. This chain links TRBV14 with TRBJ2-1; D unresolved. Germline V gives CDR1 SGHDN, CDR2 FVKESK. This CDR3 is built from 15 residues. V was clipped by 0 bases and J by 0 bases, with 6 bases between them.

The genes are TRBV4-1 and TRBJ1-5; tentatively, D is TRBD1 (6 bases). This CDR3 spans 17 amino acids. With 2 bases removed from V and 2 bases from J, the gap between germline ends came to 16 bases. Germline V gene lookup returns CDR1 MGHRA and CDR2 YSYEKL. The CDR3 protein is CASSQSQGGNGNQPQHF. Written as DNA, the CDR3 is TGCGCCAGCAGCCAAAGTCAAGGGGGAAATGGCAATCAGCCCCAGCATTTT.